The present T cell receptor (beta chain) was sequenced within a study of T cells in Graves' hyperthyroidism and ophthalmopathy. The CDR3 loop spans 13 amino acids. V shed 3 bases and J shed 5 bases, with 8 bases lying between them. From germline, CDR1 is SGHAT and CDR2 FQNNGV. Orbital computed tomography and thyroid ultrasound, together with serum TRAb and thyroxine and clinical symptoms, were used for diagnoses. It was over 9.5 ml of fresh peripheral blood that supplied the PBMCs. Authors of the study amplified TCR beta CDR3 regions from RNA transcripts. During a first-round RT-PCR of the TCR CDR3, the HTBI primer set was used. MiXCR, applied by TCRdb to the multiplex PCR reads, yields one record per CDR3 protein. The sample contains approximately 300,000 distinct CDR3 sequences, less than 20% of which appear only once. This clonotype was seen at least ten times. Its antigen is unknown. Study-wide points: Most expanded thyroid clonotypes above 0.001 recurred in blood.

The TCR originated in a man aged 50 to 60 with Graves' ophthalmopathy. The V and J genes are TRBV11-2 and TRBJ2-1; D unresolved. Material: blood. CDR3 coding DNA: TGTGCCAGCAGCTTTAGTAGGAACAATGAGCAGTTCTTC. As protein: CASSFSRNNEQFF.